The 18 T cell receptor beta chains below come from one sample, sequenced in a study of blood T cell repertoires in COVID-19. Libraries were prepared by immunoSEQ multiplex PCR; TCRdb keeps only in-frame clonotypes and omits some of them. The table shows 65,000 to 85,000 clones, with around 74% occurring only once. Sequenced input: peripheral blood. The receptor source for this set is a woman of 80 years or more with active or convalescent COVID-19.

The V and J genes are TRBV5-1 and TRBJ1-3; D perhaps matches TRBD1 (5 bases). Trimming stripped 0 bases from V and 0 bases from J, with 7 bases between. The CDR3 totals 15 residues. Germline lookup yields CDR1 SGHRS and CDR2 YFSETQ. The CDR3, as DNA: TGCGCCAGCAGCTTGGGACAGAGCTCTGGAAACACCATATATTTT. It codes for CASSLGQSSGNTIYF.

V usage is TRBV6-5 and J usage is TRBJ1-5; the D gene is possibly TRBD1 (5 bases). The CDR3 runs 15 residues. Germline CDR1 and CDR2: MNHEY and SVGAGI. Trimming removed 0 bases at V and 6 bases at J, with 12 bases between. The CDR3 protein is CASSYSARGGQPQHF. For the CDR3, the DNA is TGTGCCAGCAGTTACTCCGCAAGGGGAGGTCAGCCCCAGCATTTT.

This chain links TRBV21-1 with TRBJ1-5; TRBD1, the table's D call, lacks a check against the DNA. TRBV21-1 is given as a pseudogene. There are 18 residues in the CDR3. For the CDR3, the DNA is TGTGCCAGCAGCAAACGTTGGACAGGGTGGGGGCAAGATCAGCCCCAGCATTTT. Protein: CASSKRWTGWGQDQPQHF.

The chain uses TRBV6-2 or TRBV6-3 and TRBJ2-3; no firm D call. Trimming stripped 6 bases from V and 1 base from J, with 8 bases between. CDR3 size: 13 residues. From germline, CDR1 is MNHEY and CDR2 SVGEGT. The CDR3 region is CASSPTGTDTQYF. The CDR3 coding sequence is TGTGCCAGCAGCCCAACAGGCACAGATACGCAGTATTTT.

The chain couples TRBV11-2 to TRBJ1-1; no firm D call. Deletions cut 4 bases from V and 14 bases from J, with 20 bases between. Germline CDR1 reads SGHAT; CDR2 reads FQNNGV. The CDR3 is made up of 13 amino acids. The CDR3 loop reads CASSSSMTTGSFF. DNA for the CDR3: TGTGCCAGCAGCTCTTCCATGACAACTGGGAGCTTCTTT.

V and J are TRBV30 and TRBJ1-1; D unresolved. The CDR3 spans 13 residues. Germline V gene sequence: CDR1 GTSNPN, CDR2 SVGIG (reference sequence). Trimming pared 8 bases from V and 7 bases from J, leaving 20 bases between. CDR3 sequence reads: CAGGGHPSGEAFF. In DNA form, the CDR3 reads TGTGCCGGAGGAGGCCACCCATCGGGTGAAGCTTTCTTT.

This chain connects TRBV4-3 to TRBJ1-3; TRBD1 matches at 7 bases. Trimming at V came to 1 base and at J to 0 bases, leaving 12 bases not matched to a gene. The CDR3 has 19 amino acids. Germline lookup yields CDR1 LGHNA and CDR2 YSLEER. The CDR3 spells CASSQVTTRTGRSGNTIYF. CDR3 in DNA: TGCGCCAGCAGCCAAGTCACGACCCGGACAGGCCGCTCTGGAAACACCATATATTTT.

CDR3 DNA sequence: TGTGCCAGCTCACCACTATCGACAGGGGCGAACACTGAAGCTTTCTTT. Translated, it gives CASSPLSTGANTEAFF. The V gene is TRBV18, the J gene TRBJ1-1; 8 nucleotides match TRBD1. The CDR3 loop spans 16 amino acids. Losses at the gene ends were 1 base for V and 1 base for J; bases not matched to a gene: 5. CDR1 KGHSH and CDR2 LQKENI come from the germline V gene.

This clone was recorded only once. The chain carries TRBV19 and TRBJ2-7; D may be TRBD1 (6 bases). V lost 4 bases and J 3 bases, leaving 16 bases between the germline ends. CDR1 and CDR2 from the germline V gene are LNHDA and SQIVND (reference sequence). The CDR3 length is 15 residues. The CDR3 region has the DNA TGTGCCAGTAGTACGACCCCTTCAGGGGTCTACGAGCAGTACTTC. It encodes CASSTTPSGVYEQYF.

The rearrangement joins TRBV4-1 to TRBJ2-4, with 7 bases identical to TRBD1. CDR3 length: 13 residues. After removal of 4 bases from V and 11 bases from J, the junction contained 8 bases not matched to a gene. The germline V gene encodes CDR1 MGHRA and CDR2 YSYEKL. The CDR3 protein is CASSLSTGPFQYF. The CDR3 coding sequence is TGCGCCAGCAGCCTTTCGACAGGGCCATTTCAGTACTTC.

This clone has just a few counts. The rearrangement joins TRBV6-5 to TRBJ2-7, with 8 bases that match TRBD1. Germline V gives CDR1 MNHEY, CDR2 SVGAGI. This CDR3 region has 15 residues. The J segment lost 2 bases and the V segment lost 3 bases, leaving 6 bases of the junction unmatched. This CDR3 reads CASSYRTGLTYEQYF. CDR3 coding DNA: TGTGCCAGCAGTTATAGGACAGGGCTGACCTACGAGCAGTACTTC.

The chain employs TRBV9 and TRBJ2-1; 7 bases are shared with TRBD2. Germline loops: CDR1 SGDLS, CDR2 YYNGEE. J gave up 8 bases and V 0 bases, and 8 bases lay outside the gene matches. This CDR3 has 15 residues. In DNA, the CDR3 is TGTGCCAGCAGCGTAGCGGGGGGACCTTGGGATGAGCAGTTCTTC. Translating gives CASSVAGGPWDEQFF.

The rearrangement links TRBV30 to TRBJ1-5; D is unresolved. Germline values: CDR1 GTSNPN, CDR2 SVGIG (reference sequence). With 2 bases removed from V and 13 bases from J, the gap between germline ends came to 15 bases. CDR3 length: 12 amino acids. CDR3 in amino acids: CAWSRLGLKQHF. CDR3 bases: TGTGCCTGGAGTCGTTTGGGCTTAAAACAGCATTTT.

The chain combines TRBV6-5 with TRBJ2-7; D gene unclear. The germline gives CDR1 MNHEY, CDR2 SVGAGI. The CDR3 runs to 14 residues. Trimming cost V 0 bases and J 5 bases, with 11 bases left between them. Here the CDR3 DNA reads TGTGCCAGCAGTTACTCAGGCGTCCGGGACGAGCAGTACTTC. It is translated as CASSYSGVRDEQYF.

This clone appeared a single time. J is TRBJ1-1 and V is TRBV19; D possibly corresponds to TRBD1 (5 bases). Germline lookup yields CDR1 LNHDA and CDR2 SQIVND (reference sequence). V was shortened by 4 bases and J by 0 bases, with 9 bases between the two germline ends. This CDR3 has 14 residues. The CDR3 here is CASSNRQLNTEAFF. Written as DNA, the CDR3 is TGTGCCAGTAGTAACCGACAGTTGAACACTGAAGCTTTCTTT.

With regard to this clone: One junction end disagrees with the germline gene, perhaps due to a read error. The rearrangement links TRBV18 to TRBJ2-7, with 7 bases matching TRBD1. Germline V gene sequence: CDR1 KGHSH, CDR2 LQKENI. The CDR3 totals 15 residues. The CDR3 DNA reads as TGTGCCAGCTCTCCACTCGACAGGGCCGGCTACGAGCAGTACTTC. It specifies CASSPLDRAGYEQYF.

The chain joins TRBV2 to TRBJ1-1; perhaps TRBD1 as D (6 bases). This CDR3 is 16 amino acids long. Germline CDR1 reads SNHLY; CDR2 reads FYNNEI. V dropped 3 bases and J dropped 1 base, with 15 bases sitting between them. The chain's CDR3 is CASSDFSGQSNTEAFF. Written as DNA, the CDR3 is TGTGCCAGCAGTGATTTCTCCGGACAGTCGAACACTGAAGCTTTCTTT.

V is TRBV5-5 and J is TRBJ2-1; a weak D match, TRBD2 (6 bases). The CDR3 extends over 13 amino acids. In germline, CDR1 is SGHKS, CDR2 YYEKEE (reference sequence). V was trimmed by 6 bases and J by 7 bases, leaving 14 bases between them. The CDR3 DNA reads as TGTGCCAGCACCACGACTAGTTTGAATGAGCAGTTCTTC. Its protein is CASTTTSLNEQFF.